Here is one T cell receptor beta chain with its context. Profiling relied on immunoSEQ multiplex PCR, and the TCRdb table lists in-frame clones only, not all of them. The table lists more than 90,000 clones, 96% of them singletons. The record originates from a study of technical replicates of blood from a few donors. This CDR3 spans 14 amino acids. Per germline, CDR1 SNHLY and CDR2 FYNNEI. The V gene lost 7 bases and the J gene lost 3 bases, with 16 bases spanning the gap. The origin of this receptor is a human donor in good health. Sequencing was performed on T cells isolated from PBMCs. The V call is TRBV2, the J call TRBJ2-7, with a possible D match to TRBD2 (6 bases). CDR3 bases: TGTGCCAGCATTTCCGAGGAGGGTTACTACGAGCAGTACTTC. Residues: CASISEEGYYEQYF.